These 30 T cell receptor beta chains came from one sample sequenced in a study of shared clonotypes between healthy human individuals. Positive CCR7 selection of CD45RO-negative cells yielded the naive CD8 cells, and terminally differentiated effector memory CD45RA+ cells were excluded. The assay was immunoSEQ multiplex PCR, and TCRdb's table has in-frame clones only and misses some. In the table there are over 2 million clones, about 95% of which are singletons. The sequencing input was naive CD8+ T cells sorted from blood. All receptors come from a man aged 18 to 35 in good health.

The chain uses TRBV9 and TRBJ1-5; no clear D gene. CDR1 and CDR2 from the germline V gene are SGDLS and YYNGEE. V shed 0 bases and J shed 5 bases, with 12 bases lying between them. The CDR3 is 15 residues long. The CDR3 protein is CASSVGAIGDQPQHF. The CDR3 coding sequence is TGTGCCAGCAGCGTAGGGGCGATTGGCGATCAGCCCCAGCATTTT.

This chain connects TRBV4-3 to TRBJ2-7, with D possibly being TRBD2 (6 bases). CDR1 is LGHNA, CDR2 YSLEER, per germline. The CDR3 runs 16 residues. The ends were cut back, 1 base at V and 5 bases at J, with 18 bases in the middle. CDR3 protein: CASSQGHRGLIDEQYF. The DNA of the CDR3 is TGCGCCAGCAGCCAAGGACACCGAGGACTAATAGACGAGCAGTACTTC.

The chain links TRBV28 to TRBJ1-2; D not resolved. Trimming removed 3 bases at V and 4 bases at J, with 9 bases between. The CDR3 has 13 amino acids. Per germline, CDR1 MDHEN and CDR2 SYDVKM. CDR3 region: CASSFAESYGYTF. The CDR3 DNA sequence: TGTGCCAGCAGTTTTGCGGAATCCTATGGCTACACCTTC.

This clone has only one observation. DNA of the CDR3: TGTGCCAGCTTTTACCGATTGGATGAGCAGTTCTTC. The encoded protein is CASFYRLDEQFF. V is TRBV7-6 and J is TRBJ2-1; the D is unclear. Germline loops: CDR1 SGHVS, CDR2 FNYEAQ. V shed 8 bases and J shed 8 bases, with 13 bases lying between them. This CDR3 is built from 12 residues.

The J gene is TRBJ2-6, the V gene TRBV29-1; D unresolved. Germline V CDR1 and CDR2: SQVTM, ANQGSEA. The length of the CDR3 is 11 residues. The V end lost 6 bases, the J end lost 4 bases, and 4 bases lay between the germline ends. The CDR3 loop is CSVRGANVLTF. The CDR3 DNA follows: TGCAGCGTGCGAGGGGCCAACGTCCTGACTTTC. The full variable domain, with the rest looked up from reference TRBV29-1 and TRBJ2-6, is SAVISQKPSRDICQRGTSLTIQCQVDSQVTMMFWYRQQPGQSLTLIATANQGSEATYESGFVIDKFPISRPNLTFSTLTVSNMSPEDSSIYLCSVRGANVLTFGAGSRLTVL.

The CDR3 DNA reads TGTGCCAGCAGTTTAGACGGGGTGTCGGATACGCAGTATTTT. It specifies CASSLDGVSDTQYF. This rearrangement joins TRBV27 to TRBJ2-3; TRBD2 might be the D (5 bases). This CDR3 is 14 amino acids long. The V end lost 2 bases, the J end lost 6 bases, and 12 bases lay between the germline ends. Germline values: CDR1 MNHEY, CDR2 SMNVEV (reference sequence).

The chain couples TRBV11-2 to TRBJ2-7; tentatively, D is TRBD1 (5 bases). This CDR3 has 15 amino acids. Germline assignment: CDR1 SGHAT and CDR2 FQNNGV. Trimming took 1 base from V and 3 from J, leaving 13 bases between them. CDR3: CASSLGVATVYEQYF. The CDR3, as DNA: TGTGCCAGCAGCTTAGGGGTCGCGACAGTCTACGAGCAGTACTTC.

The V call is TRBV5-6, the J call TRBJ1-1; D is unresolved. The CDR3 is made up of 14 amino acids. Germline CDR1 reads SGHDT; CDR2 reads YYEEEE. V was trimmed by 2 bases and J by 3 bases, leaving 11 bases between them. The CDR3: CASSLGSSYTEAFF. The CDR3 DNA is TGTGCCAGCAGCTTAGGTAGTTCGTACACTGAAGCTTTCTTT.

This clone was recorded only once. The chain couples TRBV6-4 to TRBJ2-7; D is perhaps TRBD1 or TRBD2 (6 bases each). V was clipped by 3 bases and J by 5 bases, with 11 bases between them. Germline CDR1 is MRHNA and CDR2 is SNTAGT. The CDR3 is 13 residues long. The DNA of the CDR3 is TGTGCCAGCAGTGAGGCCGGGGGCCACGAGCAGTACTTC. It is translated as CASSEAGGHEQYF.

The chain couples TRBV7-9 to TRBJ2-2; D not resolved. Germline assignment: CDR1 SEHNR and CDR2 FQNEAQ (reference sequence). The CDR3 runs 13 residues. The V end was cut by 1 base, the J end by 6 bases, with 6 bases between. The DNA of the CDR3 is TGTGCCAGCAGCTTAGTGGCGGCCGGGGAGCTGTTTTTT. Translated: CASSLVAAGELFF.

The CDR3 protein is CASTITSGIYNEQFF. For the CDR3, the DNA is TGTGCCAGCACCATCACTAGCGGGATTTATAATGAGCAGTTCTTC. The chain combines TRBV11-2 with TRBJ2-1, with 10 positions matching TRBD2. The V and J ends lost 7 bases and 7 bases, in that order; junction bases with no gene match: 10. This CDR3 is built from 15 residues. In germline, CDR1 is SGHAT, CDR2 FQNNGV. Using reference TRBV11-2 and TRBJ2-1 for the parts outside the CDR3, the full variable domain is EAGVAQSPRYKIIEKRQSVAFWCNPISGHATLYWYQQILGQGPKLLIQFQNNGVVDDSQLPKDRFSAERLKGVDSTLKIQPAKLEDSAVYLCASTITSGIYNEQFFGPGTRLTVL.

This clone occurred once. This chain joins TRBV6-5 and TRBJ2-5; tentatively, D is TRBD1 (6 bases). This CDR3 comprises 14 residues. Germline lookup yields CDR1 MNHEY and CDR2 SVGAGI. V lost 5 bases and J 5 bases, leaving 15 bases between the germline ends. The CDR3 protein is CASSVMDSPETQYF. The CDR3 DNA reads as TGTGCCAGCAGTGTAATGGACAGTCCGGAGACCCAGTACTTC.

This sequence joins TRBV10-1 and TRBJ2-1, with 8 nucleotides matching TRBD1. Unmatched junction bases numbered 8, after V lost 3 bases and J lost 4 bases. The CDR3 is 16 residues long. CDR1 is WNHNN and CDR2 is SYGVQD in the germline V gene (reference sequence). CDR3 protein: CASSERTGGTYNEQFF. The CDR3 bases are TGCGCCAGCAGTGAAAGAACAGGGGGTACTTACAATGAGCAGTTCTTC.

In its sample, this clone was seen once. J is TRBJ2-2 and V is TRBV7-9, with a tentative D call TRBD2 (6 bases). Germline V gives CDR1 SEHNR, CDR2 FQNEAQ (reference sequence). V shed 4 bases and J shed 6 bases, with 12 bases lying between them. This CDR3 has 14 residues. The CDR3 reads CASSSSLAPGELFF. The DNA of the CDR3 is TGTGCCAGCAGCTCCTCTCTAGCGCCCGGGGAGCTGTTTTTT.

The chain combines TRBV14 with TRBJ1-2, with 9 positions matching TRBD1. Germline V gene lookup returns CDR1 SGHDN and CDR2 FVKESK. The CDR3 contains 16 residues. The V segment lost 3 bases and the J segment 2 bases; nucleotides outside the gene matches: 7. DNA of the CDR3: TGTGCCAGCAGCCACGGACAGGGGCCGTTCAACTATGGCTACACCTTC. It translates to CASSHGQGPFNYGYTF.

This clone is a singleton in its sample. The V call is TRBV6-5, the J call TRBJ2-3; 8 bases agree with TRBD2. The length of the CDR3 is 16 residues. The V segment lost 1 base and the J segment 2 bases; nucleotides outside the gene matches: 5. Germline CDR1 MNHEY, CDR2 SVGAGI. CDR3 sequence: CASSYYGGRHTDTQYF. The CDR3 DNA reads as TGTGCCAGCAGTTACTATGGCGGGAGGCACACAGATACGCAGTATTTT.

This rearrangement joins TRBV27 to TRBJ2-2; no clear D gene. The CDR3 has 15 residues. Per the germline V gene, CDR1 is MNHEY and CDR2 is SMNVEV (reference sequence). V shed 3 bases and J shed 4 bases, with 12 bases lying between them. CDR3 residues: CASSFDSPFTGELFF. CDR3 bases: TGTGCCAGCAGTTTCGACTCACCCTTCACCGGGGAGCTGTTTTTT.

The chain couples TRBV7-9 to TRBJ1-1; D is possibly TRBD1 (6 bases). Germline V gives CDR1 SEHNR, CDR2 FQNEAQ (reference sequence). Trimming stripped 3 bases from V and 4 bases from J, with 12 bases between. This CDR3 comprises 14 residues. The CDR3 region is CASSFDEGGTEAFF. As DNA, the CDR3 is TGTGCCAGCAGCTTTGACGAGGGGGGCACTGAAGCTTTCTTT.

V and J are TRBV10-2 and TRBJ1-5; D is unclear. Per germline, CDR1 WSHSY and CDR2 SAAADI. The CDR3 is 13 residues long. Deletions cut 4 bases from V and 3 bases from J, with 7 bases between. The CDR3 DNA follows: TGCGCCAGCAGTGCGGAGATCAATCAGCCCCAGCATTTT. This encodes CASSAEINQPQHF.

This clone was found once. V usage is TRBV6-5 and J usage is TRBJ1-1; D is unclear. Germline CDR1 MNHEY, CDR2 SVGAGI. V was cut by 2 bases and J by 1 base, with 11 bases left in between. The length of the CDR3 is 15 residues. The chain's CDR3 is CASSYGWEGNTEAFF. The CDR3 DNA reads TGTGCCAGCAGTTACGGCTGGGAGGGGAACACTGAAGCTTTCTTT.

This clone showed up just a few times. The same CDR3 is also encoded by other DNA sequences in this sample. This sequence joins TRBV5-1 and TRBJ2-7, with D perhaps TRBD1 (5 bases). This CDR3 comprises 14 residues. CDR1 is SGHRS and CDR2 is YFSETQ in the germline V gene. The V end was cut by 0 bases, the J end by 2 bases, with 9 bases between. As DNA, the CDR3 is TGCGCCAGCAGCTTGGAAGGGGTGCCCTACGAGCAGTACTTC. Its protein product is CASSLEGVPYEQYF.

The chain combines TRBV27 with TRBJ2-5; possible D gene TRBD2, 5 bases. Trimming took 3 bases from V and 4 from J, leaving 24 bases between them. Germline lookup yields CDR1 MNHEY and CDR2 SMNVEV (reference sequence). The CDR3 spans 18 residues. CDR3 sequence reads: CASSFSGDSPRTPETQYF. The CDR3 region has the DNA TGTGCCAGCAGTTTTAGTGGGGATTCCCCCCGGACTCCAGAGACCCAGTACTTC.

The V gene is TRBV7-9, the J gene TRBJ1-2, with unresolved D. CDR1 is SEHNR and CDR2 is FQNEAQ in the germline V gene (reference sequence). CDR3 length equals 13 residues. Deletions cut 5 bases from V and 3 bases from J, with 10 bases between. The CDR3 bases are TGTGCCAGCAGCCAGTCGGGAGACTATGGCTACACCTTC. Encoded protein: CASSQSGDYGYTF. The full variable domain, with the rest looked up from reference TRBV7-9 and TRBJ1-2, is DTGVSQNPRHKITKRGQNVTFRCDPISEHNRLYWYRQTLGQGPEFLTYFQNEAQLEKSRLLSDRFSAERPKGSFSTLEIQRTEQGDSAMYLCASSQSGDYGYTFGSGTRLTVV.

This clone was seen once. This rearrangement joins TRBV7-2 to TRBJ2-5, with 10 positions matching TRBD1. The germline CDR1 and CDR2 sequences are SGHTA and FQGNSA. CDR3 length: 17 amino acids. Unmatched junction bases numbered 12, after V lost 5 bases and J lost 3 bases. The CDR3 coding sequence is TGTGCCAGCAGCCATTATATCACCGGGACAGGGGAAGAGACCCAGTACTTC. This sequence encodes CASSHYITGTGEETQYF.

The V call is TRBV27, the J call TRBJ2-4, with TRBD1 matching over 12 bases. Losses at the gene ends were 0 bases for V and 6 bases for J; bases not matched to a gene: 6. The CDR3 runs 17 residues. CDR1 and CDR2 from the germline V gene are MNHEY and SMNVEV (reference sequence). The CDR3 DNA reads as TGTGCCAGCAGTTTATCGGGGGACAGGGGGCTCGGAAACATTCAGTACTTC. Translation: CASSLSGDRGLGNIQYF.

This clone has a handful of counts. The sample has other DNA sequences that encode this CDR3 too. In nucleotides, the CDR3 is TGTGCCAGTAGTCCAACCACAGGTTCCTACGAGCAGTACTTC. It translates to CASSPTTGSYEQYF. The chain links TRBV19 to TRBJ2-7; D possibly corresponds to TRBD1 (5 bases). Trimming took off 5 bases at V and 1 base at J, with 12 bases between the two ends. The CDR3 consists of 14 residues. Germline V CDR1 and CDR2: LNHDA, SQIVND (reference sequence).

V usage is TRBV4-3 and J usage is TRBJ2-3, with TRBD2 matching over 8 bases. Germline V gene sequence: CDR1 LGHNA, CDR2 YSLEER. CDR3 length: 21 residues. V was clipped by 0 bases and J by 2 bases; unmatched bases: 19. The CDR3 reads CASSQEGAGAMESQVTDTQYF. DNA for the CDR3: TGCGCCAGCAGCCAAGAAGGAGCGGGAGCGATGGAATCACAGGTCACAGATACGCAGTATTTT.

V gene TRBV20-1 combines with J gene TRBJ2-3; no clear D gene. The germline V gene has CDR1 DFQATT and CDR2 SNEGSKA (reference sequence). The length of the CDR3 is 9 residues. The ends were cut back, 7 bases at V and 7 bases at J, with 6 bases in the middle. CDR3 loop: CSGKYTQYF. For the CDR3, the DNA is TGCAGTGGAAAGTATACGCAGTATTTT.

V usage is TRBV21-1 and J usage is TRBJ2-7; no DNA check was done on the table's D call, TRBD1. TRBV21-1 is designated a pseudogene. The CDR3 is made up of 14 amino acids. CDR3 residues: CAAYETGHRYEQYF. The CDR3 DNA reads TGTGCCGCATACGAGACAGGTCATAGGTACGAGCAGTACTTC.

The chain has TRBV5-4 and TRBJ2-1; TRBD2 matches 11 bases. Germline lookup yields CDR1 SGHNT and CDR2 YYREEE (reference sequence). J lost 9 bases, V lost 2 bases, and 4 bases had no gene match. The CDR3 length is 14 residues. In nucleotides, the CDR3 is TGTGCCAGCAGCTTACTAGCGGGAGAAGGTGAGCAGTTCTTC. Protein product: CASSLLAGEGEQFF.